The 31 T cell receptor beta chains below were found in one sample sequenced in a study of CD8 T cells in Susac syndrome. Reverse transcription of about 0.45 to 1 ug RNA was performed with random hexamers. TCRdb fed the immunoSEQ multiplex PCR reads into MiXCR, producing one record per CDR3 protein. This sample has roughly 200,000 distinct CDR3 sequences; less than 95% occur once, and the top ten carry 0.08% to 0.11%. Source material: CD4+ T cells from PBMCs. All receptors come from a human donor in good health.

This clonotype was observed a single time. V and J are TRBV5-1 and TRBJ2-1; D perhaps matches TRBD2 (5 bases). The CDR3 is 16 amino acids. Deletions cut 0 bases from V and 0 bases from J, with 10 bases between. Germline CDR1 and CDR2: SGHRS and YFSETQ. CDR3 amino acids: CASSLGYGISYNEQFF. For the CDR3, the DNA is TGCGCCAGCAGCTTGGGGTACGGGATCTCCTACAATGAGCAGTTCTTC.

The chain combines TRBV5-4 with TRBJ2-3; 8 bases are shared with TRBD1. The length of the CDR3 is 16 residues. CDR1 SGHNT and CDR2 YYREEE come from the germline V gene (reference sequence). V trimming: 0 bases; J trimming: 8 bases; junction bases outside the gene matches: 11. CDR3 bases: TGTGCCAGCAGCTTGGGTCCGCACAGGGGGAGAGGTACGCAGTATTTT. It yields the protein CASSLGPHRGRGTQYF.

This clonotype was seen only once. The chain joins TRBV29-1 to TRBJ1-5, with 7 nucleotides matching TRBD1. Germline CDR1 and CDR2: SQVTM and ANQGSEA. This CDR3 spans 14 amino acids. The trim removed 4 bases at V and 6 bases at J, leaving 9 bases unmatched. The CDR3 DNA reads TGCAGCGTTGGAGACAGGGTGGGCAGTCAGCCCCAGCATTTT. Its translation: CSVGDRVGSQPQHF. The whole variable domain, remainder taken from reference TRBV29-1 and TRBJ1-5, is SAVISQKPSRDICQRGTSLTIQCQVDSQVTMMFWYRQQPGQSLTLIATANQGSEATYESGFVIDKFPISRPNLTFSTLTVSNMSPEDSSIYLCSVGDRVGSQPQHFGDGTRLSIL.

The chain employs TRBV27 and TRBJ1-1; D not resolved. Germline V gene lookup returns CDR1 MNHEY and CDR2 SMNVEV (reference sequence). CDR3 length: 14 residues. V lost 6 bases to trimming and J lost 0 bases, with 11 bases between them. The CDR3 coding sequence is TGTGCCAGCAGCATACAGCGCATGAACACTGAAGCTTTCTTT. This encodes CASSIQRMNTEAFF.

The V and J genes are TRBV6-1 and TRBJ2-2, with 8 bases that match TRBD1. The CDR3 is made up of 17 amino acids. V trimming: 6 bases; J trimming: 0 bases; junction bases outside the gene matches: 9. CDR1 and CDR2 from the germline V gene are MNHNS and SASEGT. The chain's CDR3 is CASRGLGTGSNTGELFF. The CDR3 DNA is TGTGCCAGCAGAGGCCTTGGGACAGGATCGAACACCGGGGAGCTGTTTTTT.

This chain links TRBV20-1 with TRBJ2-7; 7 bases align to TRBD1. Per germline, CDR1 DFQATT and CDR2 SNEGSKA (reference sequence). Unmatched junction bases numbered 8, after V lost 4 bases and J lost 2 bases. The CDR3 is made up of 14 amino acids. The CDR3 bases are TGCAGTGCTACCCGGACAGGTCTCACCTACGAGCAGTACTTC. Protein product: CSATRTGLTYEQYF.

V gene TRBV5-4 combines with J gene TRBJ1-2; 9 bases agree with TRBD1. Trimming cost V 5 bases and J 8 bases; bases outside gene matches: 7. This CDR3 contains 13 residues. CDR1 and CDR2 (germline): SGHNT, YYREEE (reference sequence). The chain's CDR3 is CASSLQGAGGYTF. The CDR3 nucleotides are TGTGCCAGCAGTTTACAGGGGGCGGGAGGCTACACCTTC.

The genes are TRBV18 and TRBJ1-1; the match to TRBD1 covers 7 bases. Germline CDR1 KGHSH, CDR2 LQKENI. The ends lost 6 bases at V and 1 base at J; junction bases unmatched: 8. The CDR3 length is 15 residues. CDR3 DNA: TGTGCCAGCTCTCTACAACAGGGGTGGAACACTGAAGCTTTCTTT. Its translation: CASSLQQGWNTEAFF.

The V call is TRBV25-1, the J call TRBJ2-7; a weak D match, TRBD1 (5 bases). Germline lookup yields CDR1 MGHDK and CDR2 SYGVNS. The CDR3 is made up of 12 amino acids. Trimming cost V 3 bases and J 3 bases, with 6 bases left between them. CDR3 nucleotide sequence: TGTGCCAGCAGTGACGACAGCTACGAGCAGTACTTC. Residues: CASSDDSYEQYF.

CDR3 nucleotides: TGTGCCAGCAGTGGGCCCACGAGCTCCTACGAGCAGTACTTC. This translates into CASSGPTSSYEQYF. The genes are TRBV2 and TRBJ2-7, with no clear D. Germline loops: CDR1 SNHLY, CDR2 FYNNEI. The V end was cut by 4 bases, the J end by 0 bases, with 10 bases between. This CDR3 is built from 14 residues.

The genes are TRBV20-1 and TRBJ2-1, with 11 bases identical to TRBD1. V was pared by 5 bases and J by 3 bases, with 6 bases of the junction left unmatched. CDR1 and CDR2 (germline): DFQATT, SNEGSKA (reference sequence). The CDR3 has 15 amino acids. CDR3 region: CSAVPGTGGYNEQFF. CDR3 sequence (DNA): TGCAGTGCTGTGCCCGGGACAGGGGGCTACAATGAGCAGTTCTTC.

The V call is TRBV20-1, the J call TRBJ2-1; 10 bases fit TRBD2. CDR3 length equals 13 residues. V gave up 8 bases and J gave up 7 bases; unmatched junction bases: 8. CDR1 and CDR2 from the germline V gene are DFQATT and SNEGSKA (reference sequence). Written as DNA, the CDR3 is TGCAGTATCCCTAGCGGGAGTTGGAATGAGCAGTTCTTC. Amino acid sequence: CSIPSGSWNEQFF.

The rearrangement links TRBV25-1 to TRBJ1-2; TRBD1 aligns across 9 bases. J gave up 4 bases and V 4 bases, and 7 bases lay outside the gene matches. Germline V gives CDR1 MGHDK, CDR2 SYGVNS. The CDR3 consists of 15 residues. The CDR3 coding sequence is TGTGCCAGCAGTGCGGACAGGGGTGGGGGCTATGGCTACACCTTC. This codes for CASSADRGGGYGYTF.

The chain couples TRBV6-2 or TRBV6-3 to TRBJ2-1; no reliable D call. Deletions cut 2 bases from V and 11 bases from J, with 10 bases between. The CDR3 is 12 amino acids. Germline V gives CDR1 MNHEY, CDR2 SVGEGT. The CDR3 DNA reads TGTGCCAGCAGTTACGGGCCACCGCAGCAGTTCTTC. Protein product: CASSYGPPQQFF.

Comment on this clonotype: One junction end does not reproduce the germline sequence, and a read error may be involved. The chain combines TRBV30 with TRBJ1-2, with D unresolved. Germline V lookup: CDR1 GTSNPN, CDR2 SVGIG (reference sequence). This CDR3 spans 11 amino acids. The CDR3 bases are TGTGCCTGGAGTGTACTGGGTGGCCACACTTTC. It translates to CAWSVLGGHTF.

V and J are TRBV7-8 and TRBJ1-5, with D unclear. CDR1 is SGHVS and CDR2 is FQNEAQ in the germline V gene. V lost 1 base, J lost 4 bases, and 5 bases lay in between. This CDR3 spans 13 amino acids. The chain's CDR3 is CASSLEANQPQHF. In DNA, the CDR3 is TGTGCCAGCAGCTTAGAAGCTAATCAGCCCCAGCATTTT. The variable domain in full, with the rest retrieved from reference TRBV7-8 and TRBJ1-5, is GAGVSQSPRYKVAKRGQDVALRCDPISGHVSLFWYQQALGQGPEFLTYFQNEAQLDKSGLPSDRFFAERPEGSVSTLKIQRTQQEDSAVYLCASSLEANQPQHFGDGTRLSIL.

This chain links TRBV7-3 with TRBJ1-1, with 7 bases fitting TRBD1. CDR1 is SGHTA, CDR2 FQGTGA, per germline. The CDR3 consists of 13 residues. With 5 bases clipped from V and 3 bases from J, the junction kept 3 bases outside the gene matches. The CDR3 bases are TGTGCCAGCAGCCGACAGGGCTACACTGAAGCTTTCTTT. Amino acid sequence: CASSRQGYTEAFF.

This clonotype was seen only once. Mismatch with germline at one junction end may stem from a read error. V and J are TRBV29-1 and TRBJ2-1, with a possible D match to TRBD1 (6 bases). CDR1 is SQVTM and CDR2 is ANQGSEA in the germline V gene. The CDR3 is made up of 13 amino acids. CDR3 in DNA: TGCAGCGTCGAAGATAACAGGGTTAATGAGCAGTTCTTC. This gives the protein CSVEDNRVNEQFF.

The genes are TRBV18 and TRBJ2-7, with 9 bases identical to TRBD2. The CDR3 loop spans 17 amino acids. V gave up 2 bases and J gave up 3 bases; unmatched junction bases: 11. Germline lookup yields CDR1 KGHSH and CDR2 LQKENI. The CDR3 reads CASSPISGTSLGYEQYF. The CDR3 nucleotides are TGTGCCAGCTCACCAATCTCAGGGACTAGCTTAGGCTACGAGCAGTACTTC.

This clonotype appeared a single time. The chain couples TRBV12-3 or TRBV12-4 to TRBJ2-7, with D hard to call. Trimming shortened V by 3 bases and J by 3 bases, and 12 bases separated the two germline ends. The CDR3 spans 14 residues. Written as DNA, the CDR3 is TGTGCCAGCAGTTTGGCTGCGGCCTTCTACGAGCAGTACTTC. It translates to CASSLAAAFYEQYF.

V and J are TRBV7-9 and TRBJ2-5; weak D call: TRBD1 (6 bases). CDR1 and CDR2 from the germline V gene are SEHNR and FQNEAQ (reference sequence). Trimming removed 5 bases from V and 2 bases from J, with 15 bases in between. The CDR3 is made up of 15 amino acids. CDR3 in DNA: TGTGCCAGCAGCCAAGGGGGACACGAACAAGAGACCCAGTACTTC. This codes for CASSQGGHEQETQYF.

This clonotype was counted once. The chain employs TRBV29-1 and TRBJ2-5; D is possibly TRBD1 (6 bases). Per the germline V gene, CDR1 is SQVTM and CDR2 is ANQGSEA. CDR3 length equals 14 residues. The V end was cut by 3 bases, the J end by 5 bases, with 16 bases between. CDR3 region: CSVDGGGGRETQYF. The CDR3 DNA sequence: TGCAGCGTTGATGGGGGCGGCGGACGCGAGACCCAGTACTTC.

This chain uses TRBV27 with TRBJ2-3, with TRBD2 as a possible D gene (5 bases). CDR1 MNHEY and CDR2 SMNVEV come from the germline V gene (reference sequence). The V end lost 3 bases, the J end lost 1 base, and 11 bases lay between the germline ends. The CDR3 consists of 15 residues. CDR3 sequence reads: CASSFSSSGTDTQYF. Written as DNA, the CDR3 is TGTGCCAGCAGTTTCTCCAGTAGCGGCACAGATACGCAGTATTTT.

In its sample, this clonotype was seen once. CDR3 sequence: CASSRLQQLQETQYF. CDR3 DNA sequence: TGTGCCAGCAGTCGCCTTCAGCAGCTCCAAGAGACCCAGTACTTC. The chain uses TRBV7-9 and TRBJ2-5; D call uncertain. The length of the CDR3 is 15 residues. V lost 6 bases, J lost 1 base, and 15 bases lay in between. Per germline, CDR1 SEHNR and CDR2 FQNEAQ (reference sequence).

The CDR3, as DNA: TGTGCCAGCGGGGAAGCAACTAATGAAAAACTGTTTTTT. It is translated as CASGEATNEKLFF. This rearrangement joins TRBV28 to TRBJ1-4; no firm D call. The CDR3 is made up of 13 amino acids. Germline V gene sequence: CDR1 MDHEN, CDR2 SYDVKM. Trimming cost V 8 bases and J 0 bases, with 7 bases left between them.

The chain uses TRBV18 and TRBJ1-2; D gene uncertain. The germline V gene encodes CDR1 KGHSH and CDR2 LQKENI. The CDR3 consists of 14 residues. V was pared by 3 bases and J by 2 bases, with 10 bases between. As DNA, the CDR3 is TGTGCCAGCTCACCTGGGCAAGAAAACTATGGCTACACCTTC. Translated, it gives CASSPGQENYGYTF. Filled out from reference TRBV18 and TRBJ1-2, the complete variable domain reads NAGVMQNPRHLVRRRGQEARLRCSPMKGHSHVYWYRQLPEEGLKFMVYLQKENIIDESGMPKERFSAEFPKEGPSILRIQQVVRGDSAAYFCASSPGQENYGYTFGSGTRLTVV.

The chain combines TRBV6-2 or TRBV6-3 with TRBJ2-1; TRBD1 matches 8 bases. Germline V gene data show CDR1 as MNHEY and CDR2 as SVGEGT. Trimming at V came to 9 bases and at J to 6 bases, leaving 10 bases not matched to a gene. CDR3 length: 14 residues. CDR3 in DNA: TGTGCCAGTCGCAACCCACAGGGGGGCAATGAGCAGTTCTTC. Protein product: CASRNPQGGNEQFF.

For the CDR3, the DNA is TGCGCCAGCAGCGGCGGGACTAGCGTTGCTAATGGACTCCCCTACCACTACGAGCAGTACTTC. It encodes CASSGGTSVANGLPYHYEQYF. The gene calls are TRBV23-1 and TRBJ2-7; TRBD2 matches 10 bases. TRBV23-1 is an ORF, with its function uncertain. This CDR3 spans 21 amino acids. V lost 6 bases and J lost 3; bases outside the gene matches: 26.

The rearrangement joins TRBV7-2 to TRBJ1-5, with a weak D call TRBD1 (6 bases). Trimming removed 1 base from V and 8 bases from J, with 18 bases in between. CDR1 is SGHTA, CDR2 FQGNSA, per germline. The CDR3 covers 16 residues. The CDR3 nucleotides read TGTGCCAGCAGCTTAGGCTCGACCAGGGGTCGGGAGCCCCAGCATTTT. As protein: CASSLGSTRGREPQHF.

The rearrangement links TRBV12-5 to TRBJ2-3; the D gene could be TRBD1 or TRBD2 (6 bases each). Deletions cut 3 bases from V and 6 bases from J, with 13 bases between. In germline, CDR1 is LGHNT, CDR2 FRNRAP. This CDR3 is built from 14 residues. The CDR3 DNA reads TGTGCTAGTGGTTTCGGGGGCGCGAAGGATACGCAGTATTTT. Translation gives CASGFGGAKDTQYF.

The chain combines TRBV19 with TRBJ1-2, with no clear D. The CDR3 has 13 residues. CDR1 is LNHDA and CDR2 is SQIVND in the germline V gene (reference sequence). The V end lost 5 bases, the J end lost 8 bases, and 15 bases lay between the germline ends. CDR3: CASSRIGEYGYTF. The CDR3 DNA reads TGTGCCAGTAGTCGGATTGGGGAATACGGCTACACCTTC.